These T cell receptor beta chains were read from a single sample in a study of cytomegalovirus exposure and HLA in healthy donors. Method: immunoSEQ multiplex PCR; TCRdb's copy keeps in-frame clones and lacks some. The sample holds under 170,000 clones, 60% to 85% seen once. The sequenced sample consisted of PBMCs. The source is a man aged 45-65 years in good health and CMV-seropositive. The CDR3 runs from the conserved cysteine through the conserved F or W. A D gene is named only where the DNA matches it firmly. Where a row states a size, it is once, few, many or the class of an expanded clone; other rows omit it.

v_gene	j_gene	abundance	d_gene	CDR3aa
TRBV6-1	TRBJ1-2	-	TRBD1	CASSETGGNYGYTF
TRBV28	TRBJ1-4	-	TRBD1	CATWDRDNEKLFF
TRBV5-4	TRBJ2-5	-	-	CASSLEPSAETQYF
TRBV18	TRBJ2-7	few	TRBD2	CASSPGGSNEQYF
TRBV5-1	TRBJ2-1	-	TRBD1	CASSLGTGEQFF
TRBV5-4	TRBJ2-7	-	-	CASSPTGLGYEQYF
TRBV7-9	TRBJ2-3	once	TRBD1	CASSSGTGYGDTQYF
TRBV28	TRBJ2-7	-	TRBD1	CASSASGTGVFEQYF
TRBV28	TRBJ2-2	-	-	CASSFEGANTGELFF
TRBV6-5	TRBJ1-5	-	-	CASSYSSGNNQPQHF
TRBV28	TRBJ2-2	-	-	CASSLLGAAISGELFF
TRBV6-1	TRBJ2-3	-	-	CASQGRPATDTQYF
TRBV6-6	TRBJ2-7	few	TRBD2	CASGTSDSYEQYF
TRBV5-8	TRBJ2-7	-	TRBD1	CASGRTGTGANEQYF
TRBV15	TRBJ1-6	-	-	CATSRGRRNNSPLHF